The sequence of this T cell receptor (beta chain) was determined in a study of blood T cell repertoires in COVID-19. About the study: Samples taken during acute and convalescent COVID-19 were collected in the United States, Italy and Spain. Sources were T cells, B-cell-depleted T cells, or PBMCs; the material itself was cDNA or gDNA.

Everyone who took part was 18 to 89 years old, and they came from about two dozen US areas. Looked up from germline, CDR1 is LNHDA and CDR2 is SQIVND (reference sequence). Losses at the gene ends were 8 bases for V and 7 bases for J; bases not matched to a gene: 9. There are 14 residues in the CDR3. Sequencing used immunoSEQ multiplex PCR; TCRdb keeps in-frame clones, though not all of them. Altogether about 230,000 clones are present, about nine tenths being singletons, with the ten largest covering around 4%. The source of this sequence is a woman between 25 and 40 years old with acute COVID-19. Sequences were obtained from PBMCs or T cells enriched from blood (not recorded which). The chain recombines TRBV19 with TRBJ1-5; 9 bases line up with TRBD1. The CDR3 DNA sequence: TGTGCCAGTCGATACGGACAGGGGCCACAGCCCCAGCATTTT. Translating gives CASRYGQGPQPQHF.